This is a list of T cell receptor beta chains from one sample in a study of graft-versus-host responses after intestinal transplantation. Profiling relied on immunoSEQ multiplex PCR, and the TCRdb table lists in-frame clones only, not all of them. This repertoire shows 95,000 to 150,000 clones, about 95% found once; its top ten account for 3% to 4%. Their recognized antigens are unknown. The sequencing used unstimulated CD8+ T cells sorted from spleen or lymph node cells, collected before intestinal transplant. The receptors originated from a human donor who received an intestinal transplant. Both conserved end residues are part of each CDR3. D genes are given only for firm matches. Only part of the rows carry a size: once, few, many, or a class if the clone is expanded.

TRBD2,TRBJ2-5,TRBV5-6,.,CASSSGLAGGGETQYF,TGTGCCAGCAGCTCTGGACTAGCGGGAGGTGGAGAGACCCAGTACTTC
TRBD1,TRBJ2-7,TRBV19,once,CASSMGQGYEQYF,TGTGCCAGTAGCATGGGACAGGGCTACGAGCAGTACTTC
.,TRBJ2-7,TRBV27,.,CASSPRERSRSYEQYF,TGTGCCAGCAGTCCTCGTGAGCGCTCACGATCCTACGAGCAGTACTTC
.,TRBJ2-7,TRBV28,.,CASSLGYSYEQYF,TGTGCCAGCAGTTTGGGTTATTCCTACGAGCAGTACTTC
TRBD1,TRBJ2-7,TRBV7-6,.,CASSPGGEQYF,TGTGCCAGCAGCCCAGGGGGCGAGCAGTACTTC
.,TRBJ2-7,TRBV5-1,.,CASSLKRVSVYEQYF,TGCGCCAGCAGCTTGAAGAGAGTTAGCGTCTACGAGCAGTACTTC
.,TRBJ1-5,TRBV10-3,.,CAISQGSSNQPQHF,TGTGCCATCAGTCAGGGGAGTAGCAATCAGCCCCAGCATTTT
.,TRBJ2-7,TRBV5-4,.,CASSNEGGPREQYF,TGTGCCAGCAGCAACGAAGGGGGGCCGCGCGAGCAGTACTTC
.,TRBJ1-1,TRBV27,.,CASSLVGGEAFF,TGTGCCAGCAGTTTAGTGGGCGGCGAAGCTTTCTTT
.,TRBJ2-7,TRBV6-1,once,CASTTGTFIGYEQYF,TGTGCCAGCACAACCGGGACATTCATCGGCTACGAGCAGTACTTC
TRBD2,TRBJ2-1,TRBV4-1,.,CASSQSIGLAGGWDEQFF,TGCGCCAGCAGCCAATCTATCGGACTAGCGGGAGGGTGGGATGAGCAATTCTTC
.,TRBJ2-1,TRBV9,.,CASSPLRTGLYNEQFF,TGTGCCAGCAGCCCCCTTCGGACGGGACTGTACAATGAGCAGTTCTTC
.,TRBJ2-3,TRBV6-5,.,CASSYSQGPDTQYF,TGTGCCAGCAGTTACTCGCAGGGCCCAGATACGCAGTATTTT
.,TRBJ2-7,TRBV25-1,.,CASSGGSGPYEQYF,TGTGCCAGCAGTGGTGGCAGTGGCCCATACGAGCAGTACTTC
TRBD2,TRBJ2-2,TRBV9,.,CASSPGTSGRRTGELFF,TGTGCCAGCAGCCCCGGGACTAGCGGGAGAAGGACCGGGGAGCTGTTTTTT
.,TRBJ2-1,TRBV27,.,CASSMTGYNEQFF,TGTGCCAGCAGTATGACAGGCTACAATGAGCAGTTCTTC
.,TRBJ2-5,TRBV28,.,CASRASDKGVQETQYF,TGTGCCAGCAGGGCTAGCGACAAGGGGGTCCAAGAGACCCAGTACTTC
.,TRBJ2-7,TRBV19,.,CASSISRDDSYEQYF,TGTGCCAGTAGTATCTCTCGGGACGACTCCTACGAGCAGTACTTC
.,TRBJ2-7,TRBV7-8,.,CASSHNPGPTYEQYF,TGTGCCAGCAGCCATAACCCGGGGCCAACCTACGAGCAGTACTTC
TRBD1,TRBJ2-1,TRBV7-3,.,CASSSTGNNEQFF,TGTGCCAGCAGCTCGACAGGGAACAATGAGCAGTTCTTC
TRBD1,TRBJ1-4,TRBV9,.,CASSDPTGGVSNEKLFF,TGTGCCAGCAGCGACCCAACAGGGGGCGTTTCTAATGAAAAACTGTTTTTT
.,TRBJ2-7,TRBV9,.,CASSVEGNLGWDSYEQYF,TGTGCCAGCAGCGTAGAGGGGAATTTGGGGTGGGACTCCTACGAGCAGTACTTC
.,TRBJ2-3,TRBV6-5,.,CASSLGVNTDTQYF,TGTGCCAGCAGTTTGGGGGTCAACACAGATACGCAGTATTTT
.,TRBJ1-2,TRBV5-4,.,CASSPGGSDYGYTF,TGTGCCAGCAGCCCGGGAGGGTCCGACTATGGCTACACCTTC
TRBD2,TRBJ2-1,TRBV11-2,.,CASSPGRGLAGGPRNEQFF,TGTGCCAGCAGCCCAGGGAGGGGACTAGCGGGAGGGCCGAGGAATGAGCAGTTCTTC
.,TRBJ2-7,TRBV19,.,CASSIGISYEQYF,TGTGCCAGTAGTATTGGTATCAGCTACGAGCAGTACTTC
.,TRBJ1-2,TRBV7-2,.,CASSHDNYGYTF,TGTGCCAGCAGCCATGACAACTATGGCTACACCTTC
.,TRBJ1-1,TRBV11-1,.,CASSSRDLEAFF,TGTGCCAGCAGCTCCCGGGACCTAGAAGCTTTCTTT
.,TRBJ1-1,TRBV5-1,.,CASSLAGREDTEAFF,TGCGCCAGCAGCTTGGCGGGCAGGGAAGACACTGAAGCTTTCTTT
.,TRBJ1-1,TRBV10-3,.,CAIRSLGGDTEAFF,TGTGCCATCCGTTCACTGGGGGGGGACACTGAAGCTTTCTTT
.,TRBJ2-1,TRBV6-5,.,CASSYQDEQFF,TGTGCCAGCAGTTACCAAGATGAGCAGTTCTTC
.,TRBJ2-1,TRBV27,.,CASQGDPGRSSYNEQFF,TGTGCCAGCCAAGGGGACCCGGGACGGAGCTCCTACAATGAGCAGTTCTTC
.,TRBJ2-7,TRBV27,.,CASSPGLGEQYF,TGTGCCAGCAGCCCCGGTTTAGGCGAGCAGTACTTC
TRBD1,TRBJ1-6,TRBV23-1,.,CASSQSSATGFNSPLHF,TGCGCCAGCAGTCAATCTTCCGCGACAGGGTTTAATTCACCCCTCCACTTT
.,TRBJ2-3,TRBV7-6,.,CASSEGDTQYF,TGTGCCAGCAGCGAGGGAGATACGCAGTATTTT
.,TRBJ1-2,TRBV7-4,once,CASSSQHNPPYGYTF,TGTGCCAGCAGCTCACAACATAACCCGCCCTATGGCTACACCTTC
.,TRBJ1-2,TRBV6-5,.,CASSYGPSRGYTF,TGTGCCAGCAGTTACGGCCCCAGCAGAGGCTACACCTTC
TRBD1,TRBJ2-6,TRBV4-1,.,CASSLGQGGSGANVLTF,TGCGCCAGCAGCCTCGGACAGGGGGGGTCTGGGGCCAACGTCCTGACTTTC
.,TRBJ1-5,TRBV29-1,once,CSVLWPLGGSRQPQHF,TGCAGCGTTCTTTGGCCCCTAGGGGGATCTCGGCAGCCCCAGCATTTT
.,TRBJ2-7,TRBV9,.,CASSVAGSYEQYF,TGTGCCAGCAGCGTAGCCGGGTCCTACGAGCAGTACTTC
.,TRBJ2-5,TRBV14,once,CASSQDPQGETQYF,TGTGCCAGCAGCCAGGATCCCCAGGGTGAGACCCAGTACTTC
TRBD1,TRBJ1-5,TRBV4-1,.,CASRAGTGPNQPQHF,TGCGCCAGCAGGGCCGGGACAGGGCCTAATCAGCCCCAGCATTTT
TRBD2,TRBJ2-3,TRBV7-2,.,CASSLRLAGGQWTQYF,TGTGCCAGCAGCCTAAGGCTAGCGGGAGGGCAGTGGACGCAGTATTTT
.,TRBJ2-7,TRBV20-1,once,CSPGDYYEQYF,TGCAGTCCGGGGGATTACTACGAGCAGTACTTC
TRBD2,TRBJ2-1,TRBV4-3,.,CASSQGVEAGEFKFYNEQFF,TGCGCCAGCAGCCAAGGGGTTGAAGCGGGAGAGTTTAAGTTCTACAATGAGCAGTTCTTC
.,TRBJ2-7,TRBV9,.,CASSPLVGASSYEQYF,TGTGCCAGCAGCCCCCTTGTGGGGGCTAGCTCCTACGAGCAGTACTTC
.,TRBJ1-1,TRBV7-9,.,CASSFGGAEAFF,TGTGCCAGCAGCTTTGGGGGAGCTGAAGCTTTCTTT
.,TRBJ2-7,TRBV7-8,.,CASSLRRSYEQYF,TGTGCCAGCAGCTTAAGGCGGTCCTACGAGCAGTACTTC
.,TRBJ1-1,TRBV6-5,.,CASSSQGLSNTEAFF,TGTGCCAGCAGTTCACAGGGTTTGTCGAACACTGAAGCTTTCTTT
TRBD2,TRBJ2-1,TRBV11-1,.,CASSLRREGHDEQFF,TGTGCCAGCAGCTTAAGGCGGGAGGGCCATGATGAGCAGTTCTTC
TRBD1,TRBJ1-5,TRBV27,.,CASSPDRGNQPQHF,TGTGCCAGCAGTCCCGACAGGGGCAATCAGCCCCAGCATTTT
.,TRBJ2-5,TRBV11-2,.,CASSFREDEEAQYF,TGTGCCAGCAGCTTTAGGGAGGACGAAGAGGCCCAGTACTTC
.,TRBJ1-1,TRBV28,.,CASSLGSFSEAFF,TGTGCCAGCAGTTTAGGGTCCTTTAGTGAAGCTTTCTTT